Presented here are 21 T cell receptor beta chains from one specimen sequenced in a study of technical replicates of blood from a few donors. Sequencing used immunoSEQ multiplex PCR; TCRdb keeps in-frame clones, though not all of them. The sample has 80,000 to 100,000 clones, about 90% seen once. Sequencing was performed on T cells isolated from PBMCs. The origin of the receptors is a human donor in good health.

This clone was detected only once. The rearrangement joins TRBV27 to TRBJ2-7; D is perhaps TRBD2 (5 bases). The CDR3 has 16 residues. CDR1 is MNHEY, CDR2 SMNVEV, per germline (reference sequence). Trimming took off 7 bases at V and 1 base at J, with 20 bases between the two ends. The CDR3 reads CASNKGGPGESYEQYF. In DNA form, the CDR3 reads TGTGCCAGCAACAAAGGAGGTCCAGGCGAATCCTACGAGCAGTACTTC.

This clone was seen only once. In DNA form, the CDR3 reads TGCGCCAGCAGCTTGGGGACTAGCGGGGTGGAACTTAATGAGCAGTTCTTC. Protein product: CASSLGTSGVELNEQFF. This chain uses TRBV5-1 with TRBJ2-1; 12 nucleotides align to TRBD2. V dropped 0 bases and J dropped 7; count of bases not matched to a gene: 8. Germline loops: CDR1 SGHRS, CDR2 YFSETQ. This CDR3 is built from 17 residues.

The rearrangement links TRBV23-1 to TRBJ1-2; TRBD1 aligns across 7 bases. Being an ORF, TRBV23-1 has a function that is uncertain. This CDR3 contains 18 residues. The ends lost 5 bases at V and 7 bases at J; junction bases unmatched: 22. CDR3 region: CASSCRGRAAPSRPGYTF. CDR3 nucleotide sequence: TGCGCCAGCAGTTGTAGGGGGCGCGCGGCCCCTTCCCGCCCTGGCTACACCTTC.

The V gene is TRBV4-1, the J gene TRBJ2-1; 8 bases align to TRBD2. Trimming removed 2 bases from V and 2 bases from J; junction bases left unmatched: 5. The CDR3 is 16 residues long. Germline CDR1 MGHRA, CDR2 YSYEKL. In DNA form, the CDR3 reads TGCGCCAGCAGCCAACCGGGACTAGGGGCCTACAATGAGCAGTTCTTC. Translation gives CASSQPGLGAYNEQFF.

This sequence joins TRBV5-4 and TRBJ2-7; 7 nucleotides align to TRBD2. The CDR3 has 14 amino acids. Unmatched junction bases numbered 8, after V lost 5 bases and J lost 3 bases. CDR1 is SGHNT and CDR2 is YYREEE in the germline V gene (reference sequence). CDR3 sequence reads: CASSLLGGGYEQYF. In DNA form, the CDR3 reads TGTGCCAGCAGTCTGCTGGGCGGGGGCTACGAGCAGTACTTC.

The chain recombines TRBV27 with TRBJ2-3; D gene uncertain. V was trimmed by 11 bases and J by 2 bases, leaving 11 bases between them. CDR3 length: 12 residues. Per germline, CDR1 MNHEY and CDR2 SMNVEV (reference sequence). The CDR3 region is CAVRGVTDTQYF. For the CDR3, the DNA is TGTGCCGTCCGAGGCGTCACAGATACGCAGTATTTT.

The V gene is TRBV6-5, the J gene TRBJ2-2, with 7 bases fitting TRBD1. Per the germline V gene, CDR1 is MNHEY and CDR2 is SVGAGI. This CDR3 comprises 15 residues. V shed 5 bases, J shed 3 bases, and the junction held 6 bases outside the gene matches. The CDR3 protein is CASSRQGVDTGELFF. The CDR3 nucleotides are TGTGCCAGCAGTCGACAGGGAGTGGACACCGGGGAGCTGTTTTTT.

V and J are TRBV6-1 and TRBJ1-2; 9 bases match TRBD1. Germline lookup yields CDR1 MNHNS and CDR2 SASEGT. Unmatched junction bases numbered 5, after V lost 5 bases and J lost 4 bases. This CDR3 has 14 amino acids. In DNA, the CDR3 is TGTGCCAGCAGTCCCGGGACAGGGCCCTATGGCTACACCTTC. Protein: CASSPGTGPYGYTF.

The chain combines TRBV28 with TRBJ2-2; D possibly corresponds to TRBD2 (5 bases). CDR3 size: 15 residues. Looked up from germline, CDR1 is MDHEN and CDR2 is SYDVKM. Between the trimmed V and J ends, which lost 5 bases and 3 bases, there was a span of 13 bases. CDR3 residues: CASSLGILDTGELFF. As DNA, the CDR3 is TGTGCCAGCAGTCTCGGGATTTTGGACACCGGGGAGCTGTTTTTT.

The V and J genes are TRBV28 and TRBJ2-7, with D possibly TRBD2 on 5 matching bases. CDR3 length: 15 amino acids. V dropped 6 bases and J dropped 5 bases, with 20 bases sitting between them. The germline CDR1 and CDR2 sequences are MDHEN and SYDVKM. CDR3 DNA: TGTGCCAGCAGGCCACGGGCCGGAGGAAAACACGAGCAGTACTTC. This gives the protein CASRPRAGGKHEQYF.

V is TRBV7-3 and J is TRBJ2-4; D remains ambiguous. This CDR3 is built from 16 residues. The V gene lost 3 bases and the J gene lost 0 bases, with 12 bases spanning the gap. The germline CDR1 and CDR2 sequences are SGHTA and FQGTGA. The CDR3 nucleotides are TGTGCCAGCAGCTTCGGAGACGTACTAGCCAAAAACATTCAGTACTTC. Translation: CASSFGDVLAKNIQYF.

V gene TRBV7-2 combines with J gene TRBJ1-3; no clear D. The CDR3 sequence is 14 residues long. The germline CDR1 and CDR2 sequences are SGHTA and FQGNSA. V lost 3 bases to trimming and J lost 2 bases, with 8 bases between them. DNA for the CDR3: TGTGCCAGCAGCTTCCCTAGGACTGGAAACACCATATATTTT. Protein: CASSFPRTGNTIYF.

The CDR3 loop reads CASSLVDRNTGELFF. CDR3 nucleotide sequence: TGTGCCAGCAGCTTGGTCGATAGGAACACCGGGGAGCTGTTTTTT. The rearrangement links TRBV5-6 to TRBJ2-2; the D is unclear. There are 15 residues in the CDR3. CDR1 and CDR2 (germline): SGHDT, YYEEEE. The V end lost 0 bases, the J end lost 1 base, and 7 bases lay between the germline ends.

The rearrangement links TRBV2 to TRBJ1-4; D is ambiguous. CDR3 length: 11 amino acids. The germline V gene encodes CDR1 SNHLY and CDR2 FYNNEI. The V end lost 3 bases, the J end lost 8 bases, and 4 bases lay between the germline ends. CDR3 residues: CASSEREKLFF. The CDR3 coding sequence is TGTGCCAGCAGTGAGCGGGAAAAACTGTTTTTT.

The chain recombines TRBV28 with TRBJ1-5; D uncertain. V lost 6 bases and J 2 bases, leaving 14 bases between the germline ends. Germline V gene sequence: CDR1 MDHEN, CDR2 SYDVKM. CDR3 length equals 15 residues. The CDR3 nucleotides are TGTGCCAGCAGACCGAGGAGGACGGGCAATCAGCCCCAGCATTTT. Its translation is CASRPRRTGNQPQHF. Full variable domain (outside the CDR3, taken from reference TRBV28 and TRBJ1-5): DVKVTQSSRYLVKRTGEKVFLECVQDMDHENMFWYRQDPGLGLRLIYFSYDVKMKEKGDIPEGYSVSREKKERFSLILESASTNQTSMYLCASRPRRTGNQPQHFGDGTRLSIL.

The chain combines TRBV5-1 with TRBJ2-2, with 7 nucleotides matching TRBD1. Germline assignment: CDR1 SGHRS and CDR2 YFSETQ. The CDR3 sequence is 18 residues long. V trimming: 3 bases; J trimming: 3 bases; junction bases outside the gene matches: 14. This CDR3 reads CASSSRPRDSGYTGELFF. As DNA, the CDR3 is TGCGCCAGCAGCTCGCGGCCCCGGGACAGTGGTTACACCGGGGAGCTGTTTTTT.

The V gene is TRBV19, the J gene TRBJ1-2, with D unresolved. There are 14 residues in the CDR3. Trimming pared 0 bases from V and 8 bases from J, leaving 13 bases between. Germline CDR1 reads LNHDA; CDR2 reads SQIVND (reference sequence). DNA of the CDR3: TGTGCCAGTAGTATAGATCGAGGAGGCGGCGGCTACACCTTC. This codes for CASSIDRGGGGYTF.

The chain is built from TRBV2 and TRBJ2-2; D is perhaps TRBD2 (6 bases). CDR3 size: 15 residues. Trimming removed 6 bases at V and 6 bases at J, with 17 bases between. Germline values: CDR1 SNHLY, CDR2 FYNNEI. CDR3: CASRSEGLQPGELFF. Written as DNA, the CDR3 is TGTGCCAGCAGGTCTGAGGGACTCCAACCCGGGGAGCTGTTTTTT. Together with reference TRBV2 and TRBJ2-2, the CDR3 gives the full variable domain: EPEVTQTPSHQVTQMGQEVILRCVPISNHLYFYWYRQILGQKVEFLVSFYNNEISEKSEIFDDQFSVERPDGSNFTLKIRSTKLEDSAMYFCASRSEGLQPGELFFGEGSRLTVL.

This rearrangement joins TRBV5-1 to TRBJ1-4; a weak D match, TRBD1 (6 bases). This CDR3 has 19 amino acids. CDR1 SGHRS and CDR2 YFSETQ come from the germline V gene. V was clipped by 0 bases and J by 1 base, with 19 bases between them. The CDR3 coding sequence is TGCGCCAGCAGCTTGGGCTTAGGGACCTGGGGGCAAACTAATGAAAAACTGTTTTTT. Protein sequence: CASSLGLGTWGQTNEKLFF.

CDR3 DNA sequence: TGTGCCAGCAGCCCCCTAGGGGGGAACACTGAAGCTTTCTTT. It codes for CASSPLGGNTEAFF. The rearrangement uses TRBV7-9 and TRBJ1-1; D is perhaps TRBD1 (6 bases). The CDR3 is made up of 14 amino acids. V lost 5 bases to trimming and J lost 1 base, with 11 bases between them. Germline CDR1 is SEHNR and CDR2 is FQNEAQ (reference sequence).

In DNA form, the CDR3 reads TGCAGCGTCGCCATTGGAGGGAACACTGAAGCTTTCTTT. Residues: CSVAIGGNTEAFF. The rearrangement uses TRBV29-1 and TRBJ1-1; D call uncertain. The length of the CDR3 is 13 residues. Trimming removed 6 bases at V and 1 base at J, with 12 bases between. Germline loops: CDR1 SQVTM, CDR2 ANQGSEA.